The 25 T cell receptor beta chains below all came from one sample that was sequenced in a study of T cell responses to AZD1222 COVID-19 vaccine (dated by TCRdb to 2020 to 2023). Library preparation was by the immunoSEQ multiplex PCR assay. In its TCRdb copy, this immuneACCESS table keeps in-frame sequences only and misses some clones. Where compared with another copy, unresolved V genes explain less than half of these, and the others have no known cause. This sample gives roughly 91,000 clones in total; around nine tenths of them show up just once. The ten largest make up less than 3.5% of the sample. The time point label corresponds to: baseline before first vaccination. The sequencing here drew on peripheral blood, taken on day 0 of AZD1222 vaccination. These receptors came from an adult in good health.

The CDR3 sequence: CASSSRSGLNTEAFF. In DNA, the CDR3 is TGTGCCAGCAGCTCGAGATCGGGGCTGAACACTGAAGCTTTCTTT. The J gene is TRBJ1-1, the V gene TRBV2; D may be TRBD1 (5 bases). CDR1 is SNHLY, CDR2 FYNNEI, per germline. The CDR3 length is 15 residues. Trimming stripped 6 bases from V and 0 bases from J, with 14 bases between.

The chain's CDR3 is CASRTGTSGRASNEQFF. CDR3 coding DNA: TGTGCCAGCAGAACCGGGACTAGCGGGAGGGCCTCTAATGAGCAGTTCTTC. The chain is built from TRBV28 and TRBJ2-1, with 16 bases identical to TRBD2. This CDR3 is built from 17 residues. Germline trimming cut 6 bases from V and 7 bases from J; bases unmatched to any gene: 9. In germline, CDR1 is MDHEN, CDR2 SYDVKM.

This clone appeared a single time. The chain links TRBV19 to TRBJ1-5; perhaps TRBD1 as D (6 bases). Between the trimmed V and J ends, which lost 5 bases and 7 bases, there was a span of 18 bases. The germline V gene encodes CDR1 LNHDA and CDR2 SQIVND (reference sequence). The CDR3 contains 15 residues. CDR3 sequence: CASSPEGQSRQPQHF. The CDR3 DNA follows: TGTGCCAGTAGTCCTGAAGGACAGTCAAGGCAGCCCCAGCATTTT. The full variable domain, completed using reference TRBV19 and TRBJ1-5, is DGGITQSPKYLFRKEGQNVTLSCEQNLNHDAMYWYRQDPGQGLRLIYYSQIVNDFQKGDIAEGYSVSREKKESFPLTVTSAQKNPTAFYLCASSPEGQSRQPQHFGDGTRLSIL.

This clone was observed once. This rearrangement joins TRBV18 to TRBJ1-5, with a possible D match to TRBD1 (5 bases). CDR3 length: 12 residues. Germline V gene lookup returns CDR1 KGHSH and CDR2 LQKENI. V was cut by 6 bases and J by 7 bases, with 10 bases left in between. The chain's CDR3 is CASSPGVQPQHF. CDR3 coding DNA: TGTGCCAGCTCCCCGGGGGTGCAGCCCCAGCATTTT.

The chain couples TRBV7-2 to TRBJ1-1; unclear D gene. The V gene lost 1 base and the J gene lost 2 bases, with 5 bases spanning the gap. The CDR3 runs 13 residues. Germline CDR1 SGHTA, CDR2 FQGNSA. Written as DNA, the CDR3 is TGTGCCAGCAGCTTAGGTACAAACACTGAAGCTTTCTTT. This sequence encodes CASSLGTNTEAFF.

The chain employs TRBV29-1 and TRBJ2-1; 9 nucleotides match TRBD2. The CDR3 covers 16 residues. Germline assignment: CDR1 SQVTM and CDR2 ANQGSEA. V gave up 4 bases and J gave up 0 bases; unmatched junction bases: 7. CDR3 nucleotide sequence: TGCAGCGTTGGCCTAGCGGGACTGAGCTCCTACAATGAGCAGTTCTTC. It codes for CSVGLAGLSSYNEQFF.

The J gene is TRBJ1-1, the V gene TRBV5-1; tentatively, D is TRBD1 (6 bases). V lost 0 bases, J lost 1 base, and 10 bases lay in between. From germline, CDR1 is SGHRS and CDR2 YFSETQ. CDR3 size: 15 residues. In DNA, the CDR3 is TGCGCCAGCAGCTTGGGGGGGCAAGGGAACACTGAAGCTTTCTTT. Protein product: CASSLGGQGNTEAFF.

V and J are TRBV28 and TRBJ2-7; D is uncertain. CDR1 is MDHEN, CDR2 SYDVKM, per germline. With 1 base removed from V and 4 bases from J, the gap between germline ends came to 11 bases. The CDR3 is made up of 14 amino acids. As DNA, the CDR3 is TGTGCCAGCAGTTTATCGGTGAACGATTACGAGCAGTACTTC. This encodes CASSLSVNDYEQYF. Supplemented by reference TRBV28 and TRBJ2-7, the full variable domain reads DVKVTQSSRYLVKRTGEKVFLECVQDMDHENMFWYRQDPGLGLRLIYFSYDVKMKEKGDIPEGYSVSREKKERFSLILESASTNQTSMYLCASSLSVNDYEQYFGPGTRLTVT.

This clone has just one count. The chain combines TRBV27 with TRBJ2-7; D may match TRBD1 or TRBD2 (5 bases each). CDR1 MNHEY and CDR2 SMNVEV come from the germline V gene (reference sequence). The CDR3 covers 15 residues. Trimming removed 5 bases from V and 5 bases from J, with 19 bases in between. Here the CDR3 reads CASSGLRGDVDEQYF. In DNA form, the CDR3 reads TGTGCCAGCAGTGGGCTCAGAGGGGATGTGGACGAGCAGTACTTC.

V usage is TRBV6-5 and J usage is TRBJ1-1; 7 nucleotides align to TRBD1. V lost 2 bases and J lost 4; bases outside the gene matches: 4. This CDR3 comprises 14 residues. Germline-derived CDR1 and CDR2 are MNHEY and SVGAGI. For the CDR3, the DNA is TGTGCCAGCAGTTACCAGGGGGGCGGCACTGAAGCTTTCTTT. It is translated as CASSYQGGGTEAFF.

The gene calls are TRBV5-8 and TRBJ2-7; D gene unclear. This CDR3 has 15 amino acids. V was pared by 3 bases and J by 0 bases, with 13 bases between. Germline CDR1 SGHTS, CDR2 YDEGEE. This CDR3 is CASSYGSDSSYEQYF. CDR3 sequence (DNA): TGTGCCAGCAGCTACGGGTCGGATAGCTCCTACGAGCAGTACTTC.

The V gene is TRBV5-1, the J gene TRBJ1-3; no clear D gene. Trimming took 0 bases from V and 4 from J, leaving 11 bases between them. This CDR3 spans 15 amino acids. From germline, CDR1 is SGHRS and CDR2 YFSETQ. This CDR3 reads CASSLGQAAGNTIYF. The CDR3 DNA reads TGCGCCAGCAGCTTGGGTCAGGCCGCCGGAAACACCATATATTTT.

The rearrangement uses TRBV27 and TRBJ1-2, with TRBD1 matching over 8 bases. The CDR3 is 12 amino acids. The germline V gene has CDR1 MNHEY and CDR2 SMNVEV (reference sequence). The junction had 2 bases not matched to a gene; V was cut back by 6 bases and J by 5 bases. CDR3 nucleotides: TGTGCCAGCAGGGGACAGGAATATGGCTACACCTTC. Translation: CASRGQEYGYTF.

This clone has just one count. The chain is built from TRBV5-1 and TRBJ2-1; TRBD1 is a possible D gene (8 bases). This CDR3 is built from 13 residues. V lost 6 bases and J 5 bases, leaving 12 bases between the germline ends. The V gene's germline CDR1 is SGHRS and CDR2 YFSETQ. In nucleotides, the CDR3 is TGCGCCAGCAACAGGGGGGGAAACAATGAGCAGTTCTTC. It encodes CASNRGGNNEQFF.

The genes are TRBV6-1 and TRBJ1-1, with D possibly being TRBD1 (5 bases). V was trimmed by 3 bases and J by 1 base, leaving 12 bases between them. Germline values: CDR1 MNHNS, CDR2 SASEGT. This CDR3 region has 15 residues. The CDR3 DNA reads TGTGCCAGCAGTGATTGGGGCCTGGCGAACACTGAAGCTTTCTTT. Residues: CASSDWGLANTEAFF.

This clone was detected a few times. The rearrangement joins TRBV24-1 to TRBJ1-5; D is possibly TRBD1 (6 bases). CDR1 is KGHDR and CDR2 is SFDVKD in the germline V gene. V was clipped by 9 bases and J by 5 bases, with 19 bases between them. This CDR3 is 15 amino acids long. The CDR3 loop reads CATADGGLYDQPQHF. In nucleotides, the CDR3 is TGTGCCACCGCGGACGGGGGCCTGTACGATCAGCCCCAGCATTTT.

The DNA of the CDR3 is TGTGCCATCAGTGAGTCTGCGGGGTACGAGCAGTACTTC. This codes for CAISESAGYEQYF. V is TRBV10-3 and J is TRBJ2-7, with D tentatively TRBD2 (6 bases). Trimming stripped 0 bases from V and 4 bases from J, with 7 bases between. The germline V gene encodes CDR1 ENHRY and CDR2 SYGVKD. This CDR3 comprises 13 residues.

The chain joins TRBV15 to TRBJ1-5; 9 nucleotides line up with TRBD1. V was pared by 0 bases and J by 6 bases, with 9 bases of the junction left unmatched. CDR3 length: 17 amino acids. Germline-derived CDR1 and CDR2 are LNHNV and YYDKDF (reference sequence). The CDR3 bases are TGTGCCACCAGCAGAGATCTGTACAGGGGGCAGACTCAGCCCCAGCATTTT. Translating it yields CATSRDLYRGQTQPQHF.

This clone occurred once. The V call is TRBV2, the J call TRBJ1-2; D gene ambiguous. Per the germline V gene, CDR1 is SNHLY and CDR2 is FYNNEI. V lost 2 bases and J 2 bases, leaving 18 bases between the germline ends. This CDR3 is 17 amino acids long. CDR3 region: CASSEIPRLGGNYGYTF. The CDR3 coding sequence is TGTGCCAGCAGTGAAATTCCCCGGCTGGGTGGGAACTATGGCTACACCTTC.

This clone came up once. This chain uses TRBV6-5 with TRBJ2-1; D not certain. Trimming stripped 5 bases from V and 6 bases from J, with 11 bases between. The germline CDR1 and CDR2 sequences are MNHEY and SVGAGI. The CDR3 contains 13 residues. The CDR3 here is CASSQPPVNEQFF. The CDR3 region has the DNA TGTGCCAGCAGTCAGCCCCCCGTCAATGAGCAGTTCTTC.

This clone was counted between two and nine times. This chain uses TRBV6-5 with TRBJ1-2; possible D gene TRBD1, 5 bases. Per the germline V gene, CDR1 is MNHEY and CDR2 is SVGAGI. This CDR3 has 15 residues. V shed 0 bases and J shed 1 base, with 9 bases lying between them. CDR3 sequence: CASSYSGDGNYGYTF. CDR3 nucleotides: TGTGCCAGCAGTTACTCGGGGGACGGTAACTATGGCTACACCTTC.

V usage is TRBV5-1 and J usage is TRBJ2-7; the D gene is possibly TRBD1 (5 bases). There are 17 residues in the CDR3. Germline V gene lookup returns CDR1 SGHRS and CDR2 YFSETQ. V was shortened by 1 base and J by 3 bases, with 20 bases between the two germline ends. This CDR3 is CASSLWGRSAECYEQYF. The CDR3 nucleotides read TGCGCCAGCAGCTTGTGGGGCCGTAGTGCAGAGTGCTACGAGCAGTACTTC.

The chain carries TRBV9 and TRBJ1-5; no clear D gene. Trimming stripped 3 bases from V and 4 bases from J, with 14 bases between. The V gene's germline CDR1 is SGDLS and CDR2 YYNGEE. The CDR3 runs 15 residues. This CDR3 reads CASSAARIPNQPQHF. As DNA, the CDR3 is TGTGCCAGCAGCGCAGCTAGGATACCTAATCAGCCCCAGCATTTT.

The V gene is TRBV11-1, the J gene TRBJ1-2; a possible D gene is TRBD1 (5 bases). The CDR3 contains 13 residues. CDR1 is SGHAT and CDR2 is FQDESV in the germline V gene (reference sequence). Trimming took 5 bases from V and 4 from J, leaving 11 bases between them. DNA for the CDR3: TGTGCCAGCAGCCCAGGGACGGTCTATGGCTACACCTTC. It codes for CASSPGTVYGYTF.

This rearrangement joins TRBV5-4 to TRBJ1-1; D unresolved. CDR3 length equals 15 residues. Per germline, CDR1 SGHNT and CDR2 YYREEE (reference sequence). Trimming left V 4 bases short and J 1 base short, with 14 bases between. The CDR3 protein is CASSPPGGSNTEAFF. As DNA, the CDR3 is TGTGCCAGCAGCCCACCTGGTGGCTCGAACACTGAAGCTTTCTTT.